This paragraph covers one TCR beta chain sequence. The data originate from a study of blood T cell repertoires in COVID-19. Whole-study context: Collection of acute and convalescent COVID-19 samples took place in the United States, Italy and Spain. From T cells, B-cell-depleted T cells, or PBMCs came the material, which was cDNA or gDNA.

Original methodology: Amplifying reference gene primers gave estimates of nucleated cell counts. Assay used: immunoSEQ multiplex PCR; TCRdb lists only in-frame clones, some missing. V and J calls and clone size are given by that table; D and trimming were obtained from the DNA. This table has roughly 240,000 clones, around 86% appearing once. CDR1 LNHDA and CDR2 SQIVND come from the germline V gene (reference sequence). V was clipped by 0 bases and J by 0 bases, with 8 bases between them. The CDR3 covers 15 residues. The chain carries TRBV19 and TRBJ1-1, with no clear D. The receptor was isolated from a woman in her 30s who had recovered from COVID-19. Sequencing used peripheral blood. CDR3 DNA sequence: TGTGCCAGTAGTATAGATCAGCGGGTGAACACTGAAGCTTTCTTT. Translated, it gives CASSIDQRVNTEAFF. Drawing the rest from reference TRBV19 and TRBJ1-1, the complete variable domain is DGGITQSPKYLFRKEGQNVTLSCEQNLNHDAMYWYRQDPGQGLRLIYYSQIVNDFQKGDIAEGYSVSREKKESFPLTVTSAQKNPTAFYLCASSIDQRVNTEAFFGQGTRLTVV.